Each of the 2 T cell receptor beta chains below was sequenced from the same sample in a study of vaccination effects on CD4 cells after COVID-19. Sequencing was performed with immunoSEQ multiplex PCR; in TCRdb, only in-frame clones are kept and a portion is missing. This table has some 19,000 clones, 70% to 80% appearing once. These receptors have no known antigen. Expansion with viral peptide pools was applied to antigen-specific CD4+ T cells by the ViraFEST assay prior to sequencing. CD4+ T cell isolation took place after about nine days of culture. The person had a PCR-confirmed SARS-CoV-2 infection during March to December 2020. The starting material was CD4+ T cells from PBMCs cultured with a peptide pool, obtained before COVID-19 vaccination. The receptor source for this set is a human donor who had a prior SARS-CoV-2 infection.

This clone was seen a single time. This rearrangement joins TRBV6-6 to TRBJ1-2; possibly TRBD1 for D (6 bases). V was shortened by 6 bases and J by 4 bases, with 12 bases between the two germline ends. CDR1 is MNHNY, CDR2 SVGAGI, per germline (reference sequence). The CDR3 has 13 amino acids. The CDR3 DNA sequence: TGTGCCAGCAGGGACGGGACACCCTATGGCTACACCTTC. Protein: CASRDGTPYGYTF.

The J gene is TRBJ2-5, the V gene TRBV5-1; 15 nucleotides align to TRBD2. The length of the CDR3 is 18 residues. V lost 0 bases to trimming and J lost 5 bases; unmatched junction nucleotides: 8. From germline, CDR1 is SGHRS and CDR2 YFSETQ. The CDR3, as DNA: TGCGCCAGCAGCTTGGGGACTAGCGGGGGGGCCATGATGGAGACCCAGTACTTC. Translated, it gives CASSLGTSGGAMMETQYF.